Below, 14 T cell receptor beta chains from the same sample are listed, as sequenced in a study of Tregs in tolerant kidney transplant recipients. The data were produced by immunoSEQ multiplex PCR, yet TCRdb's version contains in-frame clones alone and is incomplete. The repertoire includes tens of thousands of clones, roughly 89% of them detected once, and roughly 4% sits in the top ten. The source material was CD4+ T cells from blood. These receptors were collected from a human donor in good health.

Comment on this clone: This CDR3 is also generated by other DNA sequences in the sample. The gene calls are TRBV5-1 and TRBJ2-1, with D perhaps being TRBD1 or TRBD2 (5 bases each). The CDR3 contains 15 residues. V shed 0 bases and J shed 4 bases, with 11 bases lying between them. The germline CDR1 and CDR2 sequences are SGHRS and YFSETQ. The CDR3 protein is CASSLEGTDYNEQFF. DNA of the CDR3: TGCGCCAGCAGCTTGGAAGGGACGGATTACAATGAGCAGTTCTTC.

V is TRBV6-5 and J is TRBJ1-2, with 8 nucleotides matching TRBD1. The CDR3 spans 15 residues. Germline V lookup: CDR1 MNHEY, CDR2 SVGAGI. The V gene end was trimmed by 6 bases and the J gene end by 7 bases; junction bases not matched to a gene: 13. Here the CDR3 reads CASRERGQGGAGYTF. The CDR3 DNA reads TGTGCCAGCAGGGAAAGAGGACAGGGAGGCGCTGGCTACACCTTC.

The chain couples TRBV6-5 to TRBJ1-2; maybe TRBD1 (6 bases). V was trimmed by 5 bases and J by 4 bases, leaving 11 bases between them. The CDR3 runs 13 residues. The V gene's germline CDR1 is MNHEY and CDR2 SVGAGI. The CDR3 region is CASSPGQTYGYTF. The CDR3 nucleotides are TGTGCCAGCAGTCCGGGACAAACCTATGGCTACACCTTC.

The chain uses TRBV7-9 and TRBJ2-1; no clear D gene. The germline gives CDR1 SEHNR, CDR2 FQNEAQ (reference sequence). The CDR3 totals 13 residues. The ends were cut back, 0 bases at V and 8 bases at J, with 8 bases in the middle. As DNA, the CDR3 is TGTGCCAGCAGCTTAGCGCAGATGCATGAGCAGTTCTTC. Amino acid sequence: CASSLAQMHEQFF.

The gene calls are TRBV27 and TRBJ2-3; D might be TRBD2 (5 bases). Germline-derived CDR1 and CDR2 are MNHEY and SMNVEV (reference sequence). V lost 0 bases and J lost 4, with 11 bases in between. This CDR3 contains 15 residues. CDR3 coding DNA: TGTGCCAGCAGTTTATCAGAGGACTCCGCAGATACGCAGTATTTT. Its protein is CASSLSEDSADTQYF.

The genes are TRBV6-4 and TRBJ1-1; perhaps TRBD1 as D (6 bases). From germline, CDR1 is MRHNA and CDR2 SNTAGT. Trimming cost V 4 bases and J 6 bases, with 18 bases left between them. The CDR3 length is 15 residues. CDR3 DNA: TGTGCCAGCAGTGCATCACCTAACCGACAGGCTGAAGCTTTCTTT. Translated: CASSASPNRQAEAFF.

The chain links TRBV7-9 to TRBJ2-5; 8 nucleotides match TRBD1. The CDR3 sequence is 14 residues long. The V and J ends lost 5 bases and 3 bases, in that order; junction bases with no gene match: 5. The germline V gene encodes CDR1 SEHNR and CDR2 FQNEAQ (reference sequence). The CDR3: CASSDTGGEETQYF. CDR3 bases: TGTGCCAGCAGCGATACAGGGGGAGAAGAGACCCAGTACTTC.

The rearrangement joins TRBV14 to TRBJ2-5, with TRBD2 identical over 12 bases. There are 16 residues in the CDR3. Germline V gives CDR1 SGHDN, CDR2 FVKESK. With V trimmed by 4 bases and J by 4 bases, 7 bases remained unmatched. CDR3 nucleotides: TGTGCCAGCAGCCCGCTACTAGCGGGAGGTTTAGAGACCCAGTACTTC. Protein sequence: CASSPLLAGGLETQYF.

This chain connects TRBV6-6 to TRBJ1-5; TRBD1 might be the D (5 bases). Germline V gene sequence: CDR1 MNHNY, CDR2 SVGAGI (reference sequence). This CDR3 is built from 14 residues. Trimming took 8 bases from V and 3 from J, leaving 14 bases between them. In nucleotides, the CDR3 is TGTGCCAGCCGCGGGGACCAGCCCAATCAGCCCCAGCATTTT. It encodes CASRGDQPNQPQHF.

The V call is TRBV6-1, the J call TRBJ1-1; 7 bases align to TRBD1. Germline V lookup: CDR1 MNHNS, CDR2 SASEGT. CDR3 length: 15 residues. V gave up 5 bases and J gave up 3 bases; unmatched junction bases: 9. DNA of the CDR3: TGTGCCAGCAGTAACAGGGGACGGAGTCACACTGAAGCTTTCTTT. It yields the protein CASSNRGRSHTEAFF.

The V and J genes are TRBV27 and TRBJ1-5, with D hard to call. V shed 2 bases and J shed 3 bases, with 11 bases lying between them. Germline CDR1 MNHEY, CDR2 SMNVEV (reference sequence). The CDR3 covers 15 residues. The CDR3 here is CASSLLRQPNQPQHF. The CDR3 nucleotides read TGTGCCAGCAGTTTACTCCGGCAACCCAATCAGCCCCAGCATTTT.

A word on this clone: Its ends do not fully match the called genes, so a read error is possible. The CDR3: CASSLDRVSNEQYF. In nucleotides, the CDR3 is TGCGCCAGCAGCTTGGACAGGGTCTCCAACGAGCAGTACTTC. The V and J genes are TRBV5-1 and TRBJ2-7; D is possibly TRBD1 (6 bases). The CDR3 sequence is 14 residues long. The germline CDR1 and CDR2 sequences are SGHRS and YFSETQ.

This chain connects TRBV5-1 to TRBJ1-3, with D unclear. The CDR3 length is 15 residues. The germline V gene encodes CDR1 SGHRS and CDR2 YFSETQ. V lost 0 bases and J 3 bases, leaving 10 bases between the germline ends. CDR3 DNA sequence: TGCGCCAGCAGCTTGGACGGCCTAAATGGAAACACCATATATTTT. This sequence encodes CASSLDGLNGNTIYF. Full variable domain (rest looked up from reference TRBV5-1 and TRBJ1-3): KAGVTQTPRYLIKTRGQQVTLSCSPISGHRSVSWYQQTPGQGLQFLFEYFSETQRNKGNFPGRFSGRQFSNSRSEMNVSTLELGDSALYLCASSLDGLNGNTIYFGEGSWLTVV.

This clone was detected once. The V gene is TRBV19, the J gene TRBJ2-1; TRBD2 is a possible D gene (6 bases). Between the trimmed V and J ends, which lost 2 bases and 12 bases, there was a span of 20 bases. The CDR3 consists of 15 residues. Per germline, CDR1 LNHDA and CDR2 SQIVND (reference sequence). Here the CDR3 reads CASSISVEGRIPQFF. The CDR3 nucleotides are TGTGCCAGTAGTATAAGTGTGGAGGGGAGGATCCCGCAGTTCTTC.